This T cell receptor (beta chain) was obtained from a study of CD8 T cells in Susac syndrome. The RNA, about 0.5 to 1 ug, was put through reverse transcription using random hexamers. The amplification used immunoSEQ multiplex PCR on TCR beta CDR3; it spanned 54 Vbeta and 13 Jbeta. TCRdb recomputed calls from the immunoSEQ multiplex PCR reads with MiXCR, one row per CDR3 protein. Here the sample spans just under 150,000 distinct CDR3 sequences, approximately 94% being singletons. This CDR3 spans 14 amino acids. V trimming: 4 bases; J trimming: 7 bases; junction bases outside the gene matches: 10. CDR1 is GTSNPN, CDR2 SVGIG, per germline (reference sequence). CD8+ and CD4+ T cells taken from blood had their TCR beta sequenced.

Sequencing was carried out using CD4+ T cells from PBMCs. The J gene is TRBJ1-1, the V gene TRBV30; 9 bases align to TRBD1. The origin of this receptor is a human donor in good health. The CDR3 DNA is TGTGCCTGGAAGTCCGGGACAGGGACGGGTGAAGCTTTCTTT. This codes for CAWKSGTGTGEAFF.